This T cell receptor beta chain derives from a study of control samples from healthy donors and cancer patients. Sequenced by immunoSEQ multiplex PCR; TCRdb stores in-frame clones only, minus some. The sample lists over 100,000 clones; approximately 90% were seen once. The CDR3 contains 16 residues. J is TRBJ1-3 and V is TRBV21-1; TRBD1, the D gene given by the table, was not confirmed from the DNA. TRBV21-1 is a known pseudogene. The receptor comes from a woman aged 18 to 35 in good health. Sequences were obtained from blood. The CDR3 nucleotides read TGTGCCAGCAGCAACCAAACGGACAGGTTCGGGAACACCATATATTTT. It is translated as CASSNQTDRFGNTIYF.